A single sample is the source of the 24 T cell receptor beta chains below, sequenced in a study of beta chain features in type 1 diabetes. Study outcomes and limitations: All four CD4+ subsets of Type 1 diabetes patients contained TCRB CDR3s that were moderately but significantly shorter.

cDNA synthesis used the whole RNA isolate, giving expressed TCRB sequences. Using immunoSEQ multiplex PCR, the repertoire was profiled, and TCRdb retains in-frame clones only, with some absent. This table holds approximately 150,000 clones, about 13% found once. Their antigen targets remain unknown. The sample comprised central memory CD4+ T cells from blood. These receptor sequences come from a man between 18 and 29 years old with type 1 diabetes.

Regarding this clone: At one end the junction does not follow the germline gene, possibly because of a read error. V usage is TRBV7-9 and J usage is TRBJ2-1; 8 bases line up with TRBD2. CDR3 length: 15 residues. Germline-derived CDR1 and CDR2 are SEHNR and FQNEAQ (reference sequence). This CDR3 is CASSVAGTYYNEQFF. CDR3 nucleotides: TGTGCCAGCAGCGTAGCGGGAACTTACTACAATGAGCAGTTCTTC.

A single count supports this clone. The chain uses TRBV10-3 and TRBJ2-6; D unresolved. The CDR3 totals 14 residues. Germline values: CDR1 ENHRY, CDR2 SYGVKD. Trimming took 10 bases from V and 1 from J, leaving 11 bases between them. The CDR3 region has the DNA TGTGCCACCACCCTAGTGTCTGGGGCCAACGTCCTGACTTTC. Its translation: CATTLVSGANVLTF.

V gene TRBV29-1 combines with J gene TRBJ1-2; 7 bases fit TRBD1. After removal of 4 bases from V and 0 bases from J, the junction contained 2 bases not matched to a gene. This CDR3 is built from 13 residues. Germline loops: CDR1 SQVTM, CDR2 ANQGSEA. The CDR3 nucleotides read TGCAGCGTTGGGACAGGCTCTAACTATGGCTACACCTTC. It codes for CSVGTGSNYGYTF.

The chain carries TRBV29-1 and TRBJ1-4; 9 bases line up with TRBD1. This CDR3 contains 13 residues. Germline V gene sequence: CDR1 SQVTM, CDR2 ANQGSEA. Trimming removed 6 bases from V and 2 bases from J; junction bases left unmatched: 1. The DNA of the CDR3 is TGCAGCGTACAGGGGGCGACTAATGAAAAACTGTTTTTT. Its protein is CSVQGATNEKLFF.

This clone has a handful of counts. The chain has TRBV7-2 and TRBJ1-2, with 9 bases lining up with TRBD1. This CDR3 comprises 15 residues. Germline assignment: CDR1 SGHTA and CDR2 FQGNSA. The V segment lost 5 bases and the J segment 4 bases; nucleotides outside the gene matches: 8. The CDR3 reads CASSPSGTGTYGYTF. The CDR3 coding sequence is TGTGCCAGCAGCCCTTCCGGGACAGGGACCTATGGCTACACCTTC.

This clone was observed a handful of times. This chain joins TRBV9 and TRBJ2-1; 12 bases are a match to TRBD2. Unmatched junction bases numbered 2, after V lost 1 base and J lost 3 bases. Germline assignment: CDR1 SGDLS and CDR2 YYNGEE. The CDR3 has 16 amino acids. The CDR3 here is CASSVTTSGGYNEQFF. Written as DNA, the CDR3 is TGTGCCAGCAGCGTAACGACTAGCGGGGGCTACAATGAGCAGTTCTTC.

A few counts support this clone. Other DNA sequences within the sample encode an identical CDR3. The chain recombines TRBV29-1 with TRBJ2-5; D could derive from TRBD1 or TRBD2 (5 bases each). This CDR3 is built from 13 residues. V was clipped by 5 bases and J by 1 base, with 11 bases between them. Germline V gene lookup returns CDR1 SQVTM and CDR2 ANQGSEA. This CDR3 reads CSVPPGAQETQYF. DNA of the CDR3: TGCAGCGTTCCACCCGGGGCCCAAGAGACCCAGTACTTC.

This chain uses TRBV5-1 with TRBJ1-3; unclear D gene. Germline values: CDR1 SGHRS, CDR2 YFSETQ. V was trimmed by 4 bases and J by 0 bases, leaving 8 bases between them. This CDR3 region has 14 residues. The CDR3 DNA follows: TGCGCCAGCAGCCTAACAAACTCTGGAAACACCATATATTTT. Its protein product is CASSLTNSGNTIYF.

This CDR3 is CASMTGNQPQHF. The DNA for the CDR3 is TGTGCCAGTATGACGGGCAATCAGCCCCAGCATTTT. V and J are TRBV19 and TRBJ1-5; D gene unclear. In germline, CDR1 is LNHDA, CDR2 SQIVND (reference sequence). The CDR3 has 12 residues. The V end was cut by 7 bases, the J end by 2 bases, with 6 bases between.

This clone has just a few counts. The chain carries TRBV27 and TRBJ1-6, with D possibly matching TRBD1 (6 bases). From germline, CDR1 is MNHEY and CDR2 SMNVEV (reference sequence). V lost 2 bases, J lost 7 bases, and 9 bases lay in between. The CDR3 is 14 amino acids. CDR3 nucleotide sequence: TGTGCCAGCAGTTTAAACAGGGTGAATTCACCCCTCCACTTT. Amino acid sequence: CASSLNRVNSPLHF.

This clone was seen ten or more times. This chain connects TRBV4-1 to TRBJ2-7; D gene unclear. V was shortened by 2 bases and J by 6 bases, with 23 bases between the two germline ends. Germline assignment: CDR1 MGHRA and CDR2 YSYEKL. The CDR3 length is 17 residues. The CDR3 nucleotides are TGCGCCAGCAGCCAACTCGACCTAGTTCCCGTGGCAGCCGAGCAGTACTTC. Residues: CASSQLDLVPVAAEQYF.

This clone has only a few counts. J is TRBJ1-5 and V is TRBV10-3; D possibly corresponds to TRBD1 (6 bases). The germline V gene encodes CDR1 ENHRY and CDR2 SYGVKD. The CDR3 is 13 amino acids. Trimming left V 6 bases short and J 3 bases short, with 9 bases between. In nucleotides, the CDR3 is TGTGCCATCAGCCCAGGGGACAATCAGCCCCAGCATTTT. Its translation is CAISPGDNQPQHF.

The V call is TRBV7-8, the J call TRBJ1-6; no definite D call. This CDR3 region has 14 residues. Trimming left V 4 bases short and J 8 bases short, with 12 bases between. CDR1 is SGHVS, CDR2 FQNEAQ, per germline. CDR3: CASSYSPLDSPLHF. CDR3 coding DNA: TGTGCCAGCAGCTACAGCCCCCTGGATTCACCCCTCCACTTT.

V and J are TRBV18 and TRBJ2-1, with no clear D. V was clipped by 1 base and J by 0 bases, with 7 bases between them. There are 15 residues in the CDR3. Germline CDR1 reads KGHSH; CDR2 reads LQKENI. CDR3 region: CASSPQESSYNEQFF. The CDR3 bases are TGTGCCAGCTCACCACAGGAGAGCTCCTACAATGAGCAGTTCTTC.

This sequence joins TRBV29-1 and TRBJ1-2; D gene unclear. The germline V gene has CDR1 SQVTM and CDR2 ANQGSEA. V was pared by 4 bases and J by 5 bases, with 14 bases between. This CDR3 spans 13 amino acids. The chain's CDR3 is CSVVGTFDYGYTF. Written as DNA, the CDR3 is TGCAGCGTTGTGGGCACATTCGATTATGGCTACACCTTC. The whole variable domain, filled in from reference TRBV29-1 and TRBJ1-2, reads SAVISQKPSRDICQRGTSLTIQCQVDSQVTMMFWYRQQPGQSLTLIATANQGSEATYESGFVIDKFPISRPNLTFSTLTVSNMSPEDSSIYLCSVVGTFDYGYTFGSGTRLTVV.

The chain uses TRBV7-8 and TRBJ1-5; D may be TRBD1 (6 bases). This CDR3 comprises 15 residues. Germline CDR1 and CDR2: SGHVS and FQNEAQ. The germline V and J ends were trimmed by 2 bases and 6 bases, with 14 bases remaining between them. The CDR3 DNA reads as TGTGCCAGCAGCTTATGGAGGGGGACCGGTCAGCCCCAGCATTTT. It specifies CASSLWRGTGQPQHF.

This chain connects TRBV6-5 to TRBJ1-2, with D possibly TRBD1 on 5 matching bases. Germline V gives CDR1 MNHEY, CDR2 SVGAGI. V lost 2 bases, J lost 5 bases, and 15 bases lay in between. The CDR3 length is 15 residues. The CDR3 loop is CASSYLGRTPYGYTF. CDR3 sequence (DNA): TGTGCCAGCAGTTACCTGGGACGGACTCCTTATGGCTACACCTTC.

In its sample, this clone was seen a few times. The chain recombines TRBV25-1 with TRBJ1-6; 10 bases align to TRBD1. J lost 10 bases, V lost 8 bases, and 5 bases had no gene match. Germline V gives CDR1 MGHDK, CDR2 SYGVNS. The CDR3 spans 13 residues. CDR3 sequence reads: CASGDRGLSPLHF. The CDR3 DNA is TGTGCCAGCGGAGACAGGGGGCTCTCACCCCTCCACTTT.

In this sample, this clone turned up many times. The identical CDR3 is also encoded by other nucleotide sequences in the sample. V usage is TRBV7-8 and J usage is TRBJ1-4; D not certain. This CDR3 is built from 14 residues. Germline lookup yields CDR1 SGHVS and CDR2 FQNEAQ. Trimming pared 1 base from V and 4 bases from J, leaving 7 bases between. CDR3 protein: CASSLGRLNEKLFF. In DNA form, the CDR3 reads TGTGCCAGCAGCTTAGGCCGGCTTAATGAAAAACTGTTTTTT. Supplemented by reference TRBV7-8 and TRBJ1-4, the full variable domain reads GAGVSQSPRYKVAKRGQDVALRCDPISGHVSLFWYQQALGQGPEFLTYFQNEAQLDKSGLPSDRFFAERPEGSVSTLKIQRTQQEDSAVYLCASSLGRLNEKLFFGSGTQLSVL.

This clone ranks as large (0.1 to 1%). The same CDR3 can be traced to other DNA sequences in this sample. Here the CDR3 DNA reads TGTGCCAGCAGTAGCGGGGGGGCAGATACGCAGTATTTT. Translation: CASSSGGADTQYF. The chain recombines TRBV28 with TRBJ2-3, with 10 bases that match TRBD2. V was clipped by 5 bases and J by 4 bases; unmatched bases: 0. The CDR3 spans 13 residues. CDR1 is MDHEN, CDR2 SYDVKM, per germline.

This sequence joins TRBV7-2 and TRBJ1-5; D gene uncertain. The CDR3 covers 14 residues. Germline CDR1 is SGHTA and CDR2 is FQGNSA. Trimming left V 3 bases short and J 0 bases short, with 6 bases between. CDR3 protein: CASSLGISNQPQHF. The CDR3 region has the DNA TGTGCCAGCAGCTTGGGGATTAGCAATCAGCCCCAGCATTTT.

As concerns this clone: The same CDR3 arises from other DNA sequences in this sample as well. CDR3 sequence (DNA): TGTGCCAGCAGTGAATTGACAGGGGGCGCAGATACGCAGTATTTT. Its translation: CASSELTGGADTQYF. The V and J genes are TRBV25-1 and TRBJ2-3; the match to TRBD1 covers 10 bases. Germline V gene data show CDR1 as MGHDK and CDR2 as SYGVNS. The CDR3 length is 15 residues. The ends lost 1 base at V and 4 bases at J; junction bases unmatched: 2.

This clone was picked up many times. Here the CDR3 reads CASSLAGQASSYEQYF. CDR3 nucleotides: TGTGCCAGCAGCTTAGCCGGACAGGCCAGCTCCTACGAGCAGTACTTC. V usage is TRBV7-8 and J usage is TRBJ2-7, with 7 bases that match TRBD1. There are 16 residues in the CDR3. V lost 0 bases and J lost 0; bases outside the gene matches: 5. Germline CDR1 is SGHVS and CDR2 is FQNEAQ.

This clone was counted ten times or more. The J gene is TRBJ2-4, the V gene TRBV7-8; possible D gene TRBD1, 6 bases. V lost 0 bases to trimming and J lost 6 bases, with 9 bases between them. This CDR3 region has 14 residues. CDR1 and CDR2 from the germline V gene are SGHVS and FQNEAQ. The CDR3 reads CASSLAGHINIQYF. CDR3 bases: TGTGCCAGCAGCTTAGCGGGACACATAAACATTCAGTACTTC.